One sample yielded the 30 T cell receptor beta chains listed below, sequenced in a study of blood T cell repertoires in COVID-19. Here immunoSEQ multiplex PCR was the method, and the copy in TCRdb shows in-frame clones only, minus some. This repertoire shows around 150,000 clones, approximately 84% found once; its top ten account for 20% to 25%. Specimen: peripheral blood. Receptors were obtained from a woman aged 80 or over with acute or convalescent COVID-19.

The rearrangement joins TRBV7-9 to TRBJ1-2, with D unclear. The CDR3 extends over 13 amino acids. Germline values: CDR1 SEHNR, CDR2 FQNEAQ (reference sequence). V was shortened by 7 bases and J by 8 bases, with 17 bases between the two germline ends. The CDR3 region has the DNA TGTGCCAGCAACCTGCAAGACACGGCGGGCTACACCTTC. Protein sequence: CASNLQDTAGYTF.

The gene calls are TRBV6-5 and TRBJ2-7, with TRBD1 identical over 9 bases. The CDR3 is 16 residues long. CDR1 is MNHEY and CDR2 is SVGAGI in the germline V gene. J lost 0 bases, V lost 2 bases, and 5 bases had no gene match. CDR3 protein: CASSYTRQGGSYEQYF. CDR3 DNA: TGTGCCAGCAGTTACACCCGACAGGGGGGCTCCTACGAGCAGTACTTC.

J is TRBJ2-1 and V is TRBV4-2; TRBD1 agrees at 7 bases. The CDR3 has 15 residues. The germline V gene encodes CDR1 LGHNA and CDR2 YNFKEQ. The J segment lost 4 bases and the V segment lost 8 bases, leaving 11 bases of the junction unmatched. The CDR3 reads CASRDSGQPYNEQFF. DNA for the CDR3: TGTGCCAGCCGCGACTCGGGACAGCCTTACAATGAGCAGTTCTTC.

CDR3: CAWSKTGQGGTGANVLTF. Written as DNA, the CDR3 is TGTGCCTGGAGTAAGACGGGACAGGGAGGTACTGGGGCCAACGTCCTGACTTTC. This chain connects TRBV30 to TRBJ2-6; the match to TRBD1 covers 9 bases. This CDR3 is 18 amino acids long. Germline V gene lookup returns CDR1 GTSNPN and CDR2 SVGIG (reference sequence). Trimming at V came to 2 bases and at J to 2 bases, leaving 10 bases not matched to a gene.

The V and J genes are TRBV19 and TRBJ1-2, with D tentatively TRBD1 (6 bases). The V end lost 7 bases, the J end lost 5 bases, and 17 bases lay between the germline ends. This CDR3 region has 14 residues. The V gene's germline CDR1 is LNHDA and CDR2 SQIVND (reference sequence). The CDR3 reads CASTSQGTLYGYTF. CDR3 in DNA: TGTGCCAGTACCTCACAGGGCACTCTATATGGCTACACCTTC.

The chain links TRBV4-2 to TRBJ1-5; D gene unclear. Between the trimmed V and J ends, which lost 4 bases and 5 bases, there was a span of 9 bases. Germline CDR1 is LGHNA and CDR2 is YNFKEQ. CDR3 length: 13 residues. The CDR3 DNA sequence: TGTGCCAGCAGCCCAAGCCGGGATCAGCCCCAGCATTTT. Encoded protein: CASSPSRDQPQHF.

The chain is built from TRBV6-5 and TRBJ2-3; TRBD1 might be the D (5 bases). The V end was cut by 3 bases, the J end by 2 bases, with 9 bases between. CDR1 MNHEY and CDR2 SVGAGI come from the germline V gene. This CDR3 is built from 14 residues. The CDR3 protein is CASSYQGYTDTQYF. DNA for the CDR3: TGTGCCAGCAGTTATCAGGGTTACACAGATACGCAGTATTTT.

V is TRBV7-8 and J is TRBJ2-5; 15 bases agree with TRBD2. Losses at the gene ends were 4 bases for V and 5 bases for J; bases not matched to a gene: 2. Germline lookup yields CDR1 SGHVS and CDR2 FQNEAQ. CDR3 length: 15 amino acids. The DNA for the CDR3 is TGTGCCAGCAGCTCAGGACTAGCGGGAGGGGAGACCCAGTACTTC. This sequence encodes CASSSGLAGGETQYF.

The CDR3: CAIRDSFSDGYTF. The CDR3 coding sequence is TGTGCCATCAGGGACAGCTTCTCGGATGGCTACACCTTC. The chain has TRBV19 and TRBJ1-2; 7 bases line up with TRBD1. Germline loops: CDR1 LNHDA, CDR2 SQIVND (reference sequence). The CDR3 is 13 residues long. V dropped 10 bases and J dropped 6; count of bases not matched to a gene: 11. The full variable domain, its missing parts supplied by reference TRBV19 and TRBJ1-2, is DGGITQSPKYLFRKEGQNVTLSCEQNLNHDAMYWYRQDPGQGLRLIYYSQIVNDFQKGDIAEGYSVSREKKESFPLTVTSAQKNPTAFYLCAIRDSFSDGYTFGSGTRLTVV.

The chain employs TRBV4-1 and TRBJ1-2; 9 bases align to TRBD1. V gave up 1 base and J gave up 6 bases; unmatched junction bases: 9. This CDR3 is 16 amino acids long. Germline CDR1 is MGHRA and CDR2 is YSYEKL. The CDR3, as DNA: TGCGCCAGCAGCCAAGGTTGGACAGGGGCAAGCGATGGCTACACCTTC. This gives the protein CASSQGWTGASDGYTF.

The gene calls are TRBV11-2 and TRBJ2-1, with 9 bases aligning to TRBD2. Germline assignment: CDR1 SGHAT and CDR2 FQNNGV. V shed 1 base and J 4 bases; nucleotides not matched to a gene: 5. CDR3 length equals 16 residues. The CDR3 nucleotides are TGTGCCAGCAGCTTAGTAACTAGCGGGCATTACAATGAGCAGTTCTTC. This gives the protein CASSLVTSGHYNEQFF.

The rearrangement joins TRBV7-9 to TRBJ2-1; 9 positions agree with TRBD2. CDR1 and CDR2 (germline): SEHNR, FQNEAQ (reference sequence). This CDR3 has 15 residues. With V trimmed by 5 bases and J by 4 bases, 6 bases remained unmatched. DNA for the CDR3: TGTGCCAGCAGCGGTAGCGGGAGCGCATACAATGAGCAGTTCTTC. Its translation is CASSGSGSAYNEQFF. Variable domain in full (rest from reference TRBV7-9 and TRBJ2-1): DTGVSQNPRHKITKRGQNVTFRCDPISEHNRLYWYRQTLGQGPEFLTYFQNEAQLEKSRLLSDRFSAERPKGSFSTLEIQRTEQGDSAMYLCASSGSGSAYNEQFFGPGTRLTVL.

The rearrangement links TRBV3-1 (or the pseudogene TRBV3-2) to TRBJ2-5, with 8 bases matching TRBD2. Germline values: CDR1 LGHDT, CDR2 YNNKEL (reference sequence). The V and J ends lost 9 bases and 5 bases, in that order; junction bases with no gene match: 14. This CDR3 has 15 residues. This CDR3 is CASEPTGTSWETQYF. CDR3 bases: TGTGCCAGTGAACCAACGGGGACTAGTTGGGAGACCCAGTACTTC.

This chain uses TRBV5-1 with TRBJ2-3; 10 nucleotides align to TRBD1. After removal of 0 bases from V and 6 bases from J, the junction contained 7 bases not matched to a gene. The CDR3 sequence is 16 residues long. Looked up from germline, CDR1 is SGHRS and CDR2 is YFSETQ. CDR3: CASSLGTGGSMDTQYF. The CDR3 coding sequence is TGCGCCAGCAGCTTGGGGACAGGGGGTAGTATGGATACGCAGTATTTT.

V usage is TRBV11-3 and J usage is TRBJ2-2, with 7 bases matching TRBD1. The J segment lost 7 bases and the V segment lost 5 bases, leaving 10 bases of the junction unmatched. The CDR3 covers 15 residues. Looked up from germline, CDR1 is SGHNT and CDR2 is YENEEA. CDR3 sequence (DNA): TGTGCCAGCAGCCGTCCGGGACAGAGGGGCGGGGAGCTGTTTTTT. Protein sequence: CASSRPGQRGGELFF.

The DNA of the CDR3 is TGTGCCAGCAGCCTCACCGACTTGGGCACTGAAGCTTTCTTT. It translates to CASSLTDLGTEAFF. This chain connects TRBV11-2 to TRBJ1-1; D not certain. This CDR3 spans 14 amino acids. V gave up 5 bases and J gave up 4 bases, with 14 bases separating them. CDR1 is SGHAT, CDR2 FQNNGV, per germline.

This clone was recorded a few times. The V gene is TRBV7-9, the J gene TRBJ1-5, with 7 positions matching TRBD1. Trimming cost V 5 bases and J 4 bases; bases outside gene matches: 11. CDR1 is SEHNR and CDR2 is FQNEAQ in the germline V gene (reference sequence). The length of the CDR3 is 16 residues. CDR3 region: CASSLTGTALNQPQHF. The CDR3 coding sequence is TGTGCCAGCAGCCTAACCGGGACAGCCCTTAATCAGCCCCAGCATTTT.

The chain joins TRBV5-4 to TRBJ2-7; 12 bases line up with TRBD1. V shed 4 bases and J 7 bases; nucleotides not matched to a gene: 6. The CDR3 has 14 amino acids. The germline V gene has CDR1 SGHNT and CDR2 YYREEE (reference sequence). This CDR3 reads CASSGTGGLGEQYF. The CDR3 region has the DNA TGTGCCAGCAGCGGGACAGGGGGCTTGGGGGAGCAGTACTTC.

With regard to this clone: An end of the junction does not agree with germline; a read error may underlie this. This chain joins TRBV3-1 (or the pseudogene TRBV3-2) and TRBJ1-2, with a possible D match to TRBD1 (5 bases). The CDR3 extends over 14 amino acids. The V gene's germline CDR1 is LGHDT and CDR2 YNNKEL (reference sequence). The CDR3 bases are TGTGCCAGCAGCGAAGAGTTGGGGCGGTGGGGCTACACCTTC. Translation gives CASSEELGRWGYTF.

This sequence joins TRBV10-3 and TRBJ2-3; TRBD2 matches at 8 bases. CDR1 is ENHRY and CDR2 is SYGVKD in the germline V gene. The CDR3 extends over 17 amino acids. V shed 2 bases and J 4 bases; nucleotides not matched to a gene: 11. The CDR3 loop reads CAISEGGLREVADTQYF. Here the CDR3 DNA reads TGTGCCATCAGTGAGGGGGGCTTGCGGGAGGTTGCAGATACGCAGTATTTT.

V usage is TRBV9 and J usage is TRBJ2-5; 10 bases fit TRBD2. The CDR3 is 16 residues long. The V segment lost 3 bases and the J segment 5 bases; nucleotides outside the gene matches: 10. Germline-derived CDR1 and CDR2 are SGDLS and YYNGEE. The CDR3 DNA reads as TGTGCCAGCAGCGAGGGGGTAGCGGGAGGTGGGGAGACCCAGTACTTC. Translating gives CASSEGVAGGGETQYF. Filled out from reference TRBV9 and TRBJ2-5, the complete variable domain reads DSGVTQTPKHLITATGQRVTLRCSPRSGDLSVYWYQQSLDQGLQFLIQYYNGEERAKGNILERFSAQQFPDLHSELNLSSLELGDSALYFCASSEGVAGGGETQYFGPGTRLLVL.

The chain recombines TRBV3-1 (or the pseudogene TRBV3-2) with TRBJ2-7, with TRBD2 matching 10 bases. Trimming took 10 bases from V and 3 from J; bases not matched to a gene: 3. Germline V gene data show CDR1 as LGHDT and CDR2 as YNNKEL (reference sequence). This CDR3 is built from 12 residues. The chain's CDR3 is CATSSGGYEQYF. Here the CDR3 DNA reads TGTGCCACATCTAGCGGGGGCTACGAGCAGTACTTC.

Remarks on this clone: This CDR3 is also generated by other DNA sequences in the sample. The rearrangement uses TRBV18 and TRBJ1-6; 7 bases are a match to TRBD1. The germline V gene encodes CDR1 KGHSH and CDR2 LQKENI. V lost 3 bases and J lost 8; bases outside the gene matches: 4. The CDR3 length is 14 residues. For the CDR3, the DNA is TGTGCCAGCTCACCGACAGGGCGGGATTCACCCCTCCACTTT. It specifies CASSPTGRDSPLHF.

The chain uses TRBV7-7 and TRBJ1-3; D possibly corresponds to TRBD1 (5 bases). The CDR3 runs 12 residues. CDR1 and CDR2 from the germline V gene are SSHAT and FNYEAQ (reference sequence). Trimming took 9 bases from V and 7 from J, leaving 13 bases between them. The CDR3 DNA reads TGTGCCAGGTGGGGGGGTCTGAACACCATATATTTT. This translates into CARWGGLNTIYF.

The chain employs TRBV6-5 and TRBJ2-1; 9 nucleotides match TRBD1. Germline lookup yields CDR1 MNHEY and CDR2 SVGAGI. CDR3 length equals 15 residues. The J segment lost 8 bases and the V segment lost 6 bases, leaving 11 bases of the junction unmatched. CDR3 bases: TGTGCCAGCAGCCCCGGGACAGGGATTTTGGATGAGCAGTTCTTC. Protein sequence: CASSPGTGILDEQFF.

This clone was recorded only once. The CDR3 DNA reads as TGTGCCAGCAGCTTAGGTGGGGGGGCCGAAGAGACCCAGTACTTC. This translates into CASSLGGGAEETQYF. V gene TRBV11-2 combines with J gene TRBJ2-5; a weak D match, TRBD2 (7 bases). The CDR3 runs 15 residues. From germline, CDR1 is SGHAT and CDR2 FQNNGV. V shed 1 base and J shed 3 bases, with 12 bases lying between them.

The rearrangement joins TRBV5-5 to TRBJ1-2, with a possible D match to TRBD1 (6 bases). Germline-derived CDR1 and CDR2 are SGHKS and YYEKEE (reference sequence). V was pared by 4 bases and J by 2 bases, with 12 bases between. The CDR3 has 14 amino acids. The CDR3 DNA sequence: TGTGCCAGCAGCCCCAAACAGGGAAACTATGGCTACACCTTC. The encoded protein is CASSPKQGNYGYTF.

The chain uses TRBV5-5 and TRBJ2-2; 7 positions match TRBD2. CDR3 length: 18 residues. Germline CDR1 SGHKS, CDR2 YYEKEE (reference sequence). V dropped 5 bases and J dropped 0; count of bases not matched to a gene: 13. For the CDR3, the DNA is TGTGCCAGCAGTTTGATGGGGAGGGGCTACTCGAACACCGGGGAGCTGTTTTTT. The encoded protein is CASSLMGRGYSNTGELFF.

This clone was counted only a few times. V gene TRBV5-5 combines with J gene TRBJ2-7; the D gene is possibly TRBD1 (6 bases). The CDR3 is 16 amino acids. V shed 4 bases and J shed 3 bases, with 20 bases lying between them. The V gene's germline CDR1 is SGHKS and CDR2 YYEKEE (reference sequence). DNA of the CDR3: TGTGCCAGCAGCCCCCCGTGGGGGCAAGGGAGCTACGAGCAGTACTTC. Translated, it gives CASSPPWGQGSYEQYF. Based on the CDR3 plus reference TRBV5-5 and TRBJ2-7, the full variable domain is DAGVTQSPTHLIKTRGQQVTLRCSPISGHKSVSWYQQVLGQGPQFIFQYYEKEERGRGNFPDRFSARQFPNYSSELNVNALLLGDSALYLCASSPPWGQGSYEQYFGPGTRLTVT.

The rearrangement joins TRBV6-6 to TRBJ2-7; no clear D. Germline V gives CDR1 MNHNY, CDR2 SVGAGI (reference sequence). The ends were cut back, 2 bases at V and 0 bases at J, with 5 bases in the middle. There are 13 residues in the CDR3. In nucleotides, the CDR3 is TGTGCCAGCAGTTACCTGAGCTCCTACGAGCAGTACTTC. Translating it yields CASSYLSSYEQYF.